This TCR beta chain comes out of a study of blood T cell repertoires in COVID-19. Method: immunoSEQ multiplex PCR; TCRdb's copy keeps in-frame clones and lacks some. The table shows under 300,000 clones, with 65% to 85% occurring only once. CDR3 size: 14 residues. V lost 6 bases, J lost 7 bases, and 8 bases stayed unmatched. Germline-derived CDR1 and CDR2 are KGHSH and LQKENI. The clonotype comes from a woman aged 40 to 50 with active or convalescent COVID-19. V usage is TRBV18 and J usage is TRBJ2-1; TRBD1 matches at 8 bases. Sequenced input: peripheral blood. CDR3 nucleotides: TGTGCCAGCTCCCAAAGAACAGGGGGGAATGAGCAGTTCTTC. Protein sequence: CASSQRTGGNEQFF.